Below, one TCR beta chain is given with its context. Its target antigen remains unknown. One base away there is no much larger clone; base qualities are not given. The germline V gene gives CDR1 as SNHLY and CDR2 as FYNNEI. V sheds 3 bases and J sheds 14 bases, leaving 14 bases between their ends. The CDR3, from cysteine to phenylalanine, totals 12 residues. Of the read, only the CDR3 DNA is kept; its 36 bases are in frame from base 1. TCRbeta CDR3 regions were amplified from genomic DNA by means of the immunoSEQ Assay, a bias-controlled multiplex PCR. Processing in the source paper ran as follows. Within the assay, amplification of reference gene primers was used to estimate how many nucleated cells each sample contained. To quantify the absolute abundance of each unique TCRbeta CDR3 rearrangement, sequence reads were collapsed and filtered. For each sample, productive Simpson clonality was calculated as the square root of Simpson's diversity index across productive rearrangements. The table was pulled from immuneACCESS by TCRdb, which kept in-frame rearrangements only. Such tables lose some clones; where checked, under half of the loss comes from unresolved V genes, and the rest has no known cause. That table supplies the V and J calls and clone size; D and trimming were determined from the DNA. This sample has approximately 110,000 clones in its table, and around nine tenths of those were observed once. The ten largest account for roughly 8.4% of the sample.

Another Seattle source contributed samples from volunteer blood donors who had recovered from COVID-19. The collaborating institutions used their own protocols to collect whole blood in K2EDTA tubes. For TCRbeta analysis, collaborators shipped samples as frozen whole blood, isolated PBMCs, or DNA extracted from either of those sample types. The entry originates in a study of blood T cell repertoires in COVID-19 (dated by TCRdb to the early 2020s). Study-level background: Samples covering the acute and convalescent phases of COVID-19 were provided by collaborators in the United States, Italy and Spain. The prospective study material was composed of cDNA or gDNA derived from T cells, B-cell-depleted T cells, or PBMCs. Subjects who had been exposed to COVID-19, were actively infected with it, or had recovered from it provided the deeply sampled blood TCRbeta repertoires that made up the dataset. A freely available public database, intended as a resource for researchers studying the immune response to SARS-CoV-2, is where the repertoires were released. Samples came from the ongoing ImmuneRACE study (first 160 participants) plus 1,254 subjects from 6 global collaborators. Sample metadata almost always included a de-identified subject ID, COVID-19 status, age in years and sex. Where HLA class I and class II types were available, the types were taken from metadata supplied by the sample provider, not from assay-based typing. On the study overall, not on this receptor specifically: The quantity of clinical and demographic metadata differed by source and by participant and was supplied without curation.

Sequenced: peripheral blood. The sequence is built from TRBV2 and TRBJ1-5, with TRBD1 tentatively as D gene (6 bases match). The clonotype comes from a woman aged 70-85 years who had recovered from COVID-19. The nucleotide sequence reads TGTGCCAGCAGTGACCACGCTGGACAGAAGCATTTT. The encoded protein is CASSDHAGQKHF.